The 20 T cell receptor beta chains below were found in one sample sequenced in a study of PD-L1 blockade in urothelial cancer. This table comes from immunoSEQ multiplex PCR, and its TCRdb copy is limited to in-frame clones, with some not included. The table shows more than 55,000 clones, with approximately 86% occurring only once. This material consisted of PBMCs, taken around atezolizumab (anti-PD-L1) treatment. All receptors derive from a middle-aged man with urothelial cancer.

V and J are TRBV27 and TRBJ2-7; D is possibly TRBD1 (7 bases). The V and J ends lost 5 bases and 0 bases respectively, with 20 bases between them. This CDR3 contains 17 residues. CDR1 and CDR2 (germline): MNHEY, SMNVEV (reference sequence). CDR3 nucleotide sequence: TGTGCCAGCAGTCGAACGGTGGGGGGACAGATCTCCTACGAGCAGTACTTC. It is translated as CASSRTVGGQISYEQYF.

This chain joins TRBV15 and TRBJ2-1; the match to TRBD2 covers 12 bases. J was trimmed by 7 bases and V by 0 bases; bases with no gene match: 4. Germline loops: CDR1 LNHNV, CDR2 YYDKDF (reference sequence). The CDR3 has 16 amino acids. The DNA of the CDR3 is TGTGCCACCAGCAGAGAGCTAGCGGGAGGGGGTAATGAGCAGTTCTTC. It encodes CATSRELAGGGNEQFF.

The J gene is TRBJ2-7, the V gene TRBV30, with D perhaps matching TRBD1 (5 bases). V shed 3 bases and J shed 5 bases, with 17 bases lying between them. The CDR3 runs to 14 residues. Germline assignment: CDR1 GTSNPN and CDR2 SVGIG (reference sequence). The DNA of the CDR3 is TGTGCCTGGAGAGCCCAGGGTGGGATCGACGAGCAGTACTTC. It is translated as CAWRAQGGIDEQYF.

The chain carries TRBV6-5 and TRBJ2-1, with a possible D match to TRBD2 (5 bases). There are 15 residues in the CDR3. Trimming removed 6 bases from V and 1 base from J, with 13 bases in between. Per the germline V gene, CDR1 is MNHEY and CDR2 is SVGAGI. The chain's CDR3 is CASRIQADSYNEQFF. Written as DNA, the CDR3 is TGTGCCAGCAGGATCCAAGCGGATTCCTACAATGAGCAGTTCTTC.

The rearrangement joins TRBV10-3 to TRBJ2-3; 9 bases line up with TRBD1. Germline V gene data show CDR1 as ENHRY and CDR2 as SYGVKD. The CDR3 spans 13 residues. J gave up 5 bases and V 7 bases, and 4 bases lay outside the gene matches. This chain's CDR3 is CAIMGQGIDTQYF. CDR3 coding DNA: TGTGCCATCATGGGACAGGGAATAGATACGCAGTATTTT.

The chain is built from TRBV6-1 and TRBJ1-1, with TRBD1 as a possible D gene (6 bases). This CDR3 is 15 amino acids long. Germline V gene data show CDR1 as MNHNS and CDR2 as SASEGT. The V end was cut by 5 bases, the J end by 4 bases, with 17 bases between. The DNA for the CDR3 is TGTGCCAGCAGTAACCTGGGCGGGGGGCGCACTGAAGCTTTCTTT. Encoded protein: CASSNLGGGRTEAFF.

J is TRBJ2-5 and V is TRBV9, with D possibly being TRBD2 (6 bases). The CDR3 loop spans 14 amino acids. The germline V gene has CDR1 SGDLS and CDR2 YYNGEE. The germline V and J ends were trimmed by 0 bases and 2 bases, with 8 bases remaining between them. The CDR3 DNA follows: TGTGCCAGCAGCGTAGGAGGGACTCAAGAGACCCAGTACTTC. Amino acids: CASSVGGTQETQYF.

The genes are TRBV19 and TRBJ2-7, with D possibly matching TRBD1 (6 bases). The V end lost 6 bases, the J end lost 2 bases, and 14 bases lay between the germline ends. This CDR3 comprises 14 residues. CDR1 LNHDA and CDR2 SQIVND come from the germline V gene (reference sequence). CDR3 in DNA: TGTGCCAGTAGGGGGACCGGACAGACCTACGAGCAGTACTTC. Amino acid sequence: CASRGTGQTYEQYF.

This chain links TRBV6-1 with TRBJ2-7, with TRBD2 matching 8 bases. The trim removed 0 bases at V and 2 bases at J, leaving 3 bases unmatched. The germline CDR1 and CDR2 sequences are MNHNS and SASEGT. The CDR3 is 15 amino acids. CDR3 loop: CASSEASSGPYEQYF. The CDR3 DNA sequence: TGTGCCAGCAGTGAAGCATCTAGCGGGCCCTACGAGCAGTACTTC.

The chain couples TRBV30 to TRBJ2-5; 9 bases are shared with TRBD2. The CDR3 spans 15 residues. Trimming cost V 1 base and J 5 bases; bases outside gene matches: 8. CDR1 and CDR2 (germline): GTSNPN, SVGIG (reference sequence). The CDR3 loop is CAWSGVYAGGETQYF. CDR3 coding DNA: TGTGCCTGGAGTGGGGTCTATGCGGGAGGGGAGACCCAGTACTTC.

The chain is built from TRBV15 and TRBJ1-2; D call uncertain. From germline, CDR1 is LNHNV and CDR2 YYDKDF (reference sequence). The CDR3 sequence is 14 residues long. The V and J ends lost 0 bases and 4 bases respectively, with 9 bases between them. In DNA form, the CDR3 reads TGTGCCACCAGCAGAGAATACAGTCCCTATGGCTACACCTTC. Translation: CATSREYSPYGYTF. The whole variable domain, filled in from reference TRBV15 and TRBJ1-2, reads DAMVIQNPRYQVTQFGKPVTLSCSQTLNHNVMYWYQQKSSQAPKLLFHYYDKDFNNEADTPDNFQSRRPNTSFCFLDIRSPGLGDTAMYLCATSREYSPYGYTFGSGTRLTVV.

The chain employs TRBV27 and TRBJ2-3; D call uncertain. The germline V gene has CDR1 MNHEY and CDR2 SMNVEV (reference sequence). The CDR3 loop spans 14 amino acids. The V end lost 3 bases, the J end lost 0 bases, and 7 bases lay between the germline ends. The CDR3 DNA reads as TGTGCCAGCAGTTTGTCCGAGAGCACAGATACGCAGTATTTT. Its translation: CASSLSESTDTQYF.

The J gene is TRBJ1-2, the V gene TRBV7-2; 9 nucleotides agree with TRBD1. With 3 bases clipped from V and 8 bases from J, the junction kept 7 bases outside the gene matches. The CDR3 covers 14 residues. CDR1 is SGHTA and CDR2 is FQGNSA in the germline V gene. The DNA of the CDR3 is TGTGCCAGCAGCTTCTGGGGGGGGACAGGGGGCTACACCTTC. Translated, it gives CASSFWGGTGGYTF.

CDR3 nucleotide sequence: TGTGCCAGCAGTGAAGCGCTAGGGGCAAGCTACGAGACCCAGTACTTC. Translation: CASSEALGASYETQYF. The V and J genes are TRBV2 and TRBJ2-5, with TRBD1 as a possible D gene (5 bases). The germline V gene encodes CDR1 SNHLY and CDR2 FYNNEI. This CDR3 spans 16 amino acids. Trimming pared 0 bases from V and 5 bases from J, leaving 16 bases between.

The chain carries TRBV5-1 and TRBJ1-3; TRBD1 matches 7 bases. The CDR3 covers 14 residues. Trimming at V came to 4 bases and at J to 4 bases, leaving 5 bases not matched to a gene. From germline, CDR1 is SGHRS and CDR2 YFSETQ. CDR3 region: CASSDRDRGNTIYF. In DNA form, the CDR3 reads TGCGCCAGCAGCGATAGGGACAGAGGAAACACCATATATTTT.

The chain uses TRBV18 and TRBJ1-1; a weak D match, TRBD1 (6 bases). The CDR3 loop spans 14 amino acids. Per the germline V gene, CDR1 is KGHSH and CDR2 is LQKENI. V was shortened by 5 bases and J by 1 base, with 11 bases between the two germline ends. The CDR3, as DNA: TGTGCCAGCTCATCCGGGACATCGAACACTGAAGCTTTCTTT. Translation: CASSSGTSNTEAFF.

The CDR3 region is CASSLPGLAYEQYF. The CDR3 DNA reads as TGTGCCAGCAGTCTACCGGGACTGGCCTACGAGCAGTACTTC. V gene TRBV28 combines with J gene TRBJ2-7; weak D call: TRBD2 (6 bases). CDR3 length: 14 amino acids. The V end lost 5 bases, the J end lost 2 bases, and 13 bases lay between the germline ends. From germline, CDR1 is MDHEN and CDR2 SYDVKM.

CDR3 region: CASVGTDTQYF. The DNA of the CDR3 is TGTGCCAGCGTAGGCACAGATACGCAGTATTTT. The genes are TRBV7-9 and TRBJ2-3; no clear D. CDR1 and CDR2 from the germline V gene are SEHNR and FQNEAQ (reference sequence). The CDR3 totals 11 residues. V lost 8 bases and J 1 base, leaving 4 bases between the germline ends. Drawing the rest from reference TRBV7-9 and TRBJ2-3, the complete variable domain is DTGVSQNPRHKITKRGQNVTFRCDPISEHNRLYWYRQTLGQGPEFLTYFQNEAQLEKSRLLSDRFSAERPKGSFSTLEIQRTEQGDSAMYLCASVGTDTQYFGPGTRLTVL.

This sequence joins TRBV5-4 and TRBJ1-2, with a tentative D call TRBD1 (6 bases). CDR1 and CDR2 from the germline V gene are SGHNT and YYREEE (reference sequence). V was clipped by 3 bases and J by 7 bases, with 13 bases between them. The CDR3 length is 13 residues. Here the CDR3 reads CASSSGTGPGYTF. The CDR3 DNA is TGTGCCAGCAGCTCGGGCACAGGGCCTGGCTACACCTTC.

The chain uses TRBV7-2 and TRBJ1-2, with D perhaps matching TRBD1 (6 bases). The CDR3 has 12 residues. Germline V CDR1 and CDR2: SGHTA, FQGNSA. Between the trimmed V and J ends, which lost 5 bases and 4 bases, there was a span of 8 bases. DNA of the CDR3: TGTGCCAGCAGCCTGGACAGCTATGGCTACACCTTC. Translation gives CASSLDSYGYTF. Drawing the rest from reference TRBV7-2 and TRBJ1-2, the complete variable domain is GAGVSQSPSNKVTEKGKDVELRCDPISGHTALYWYRQSLGQGLEFLIYFQGNSAPDKSGLPSDRFSAERTGGSVSTLTIQRTQQEDSAVYLCASSLDSYGYTFGSGTRLTVV.